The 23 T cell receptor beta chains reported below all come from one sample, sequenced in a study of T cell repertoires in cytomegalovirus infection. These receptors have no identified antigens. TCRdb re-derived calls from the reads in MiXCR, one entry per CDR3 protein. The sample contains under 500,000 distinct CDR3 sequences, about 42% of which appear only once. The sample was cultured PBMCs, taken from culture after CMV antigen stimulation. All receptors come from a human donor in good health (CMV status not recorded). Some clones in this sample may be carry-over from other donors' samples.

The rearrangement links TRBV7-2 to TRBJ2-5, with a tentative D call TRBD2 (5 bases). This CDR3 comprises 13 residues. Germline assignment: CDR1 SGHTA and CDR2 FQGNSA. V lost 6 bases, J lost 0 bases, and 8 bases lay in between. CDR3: CASRMDYQETQYF. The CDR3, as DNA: TGTGCCAGCAGGATGGACTACCAAGAGACCCAGTACTTC.

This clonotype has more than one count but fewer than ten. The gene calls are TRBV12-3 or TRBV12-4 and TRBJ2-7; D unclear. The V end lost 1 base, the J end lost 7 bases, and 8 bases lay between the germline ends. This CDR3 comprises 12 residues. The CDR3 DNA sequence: TGTGCCAGCAGTTTAGGCAAGTATGAGCAGTACTTC. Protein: CASSLGKYEQYF.

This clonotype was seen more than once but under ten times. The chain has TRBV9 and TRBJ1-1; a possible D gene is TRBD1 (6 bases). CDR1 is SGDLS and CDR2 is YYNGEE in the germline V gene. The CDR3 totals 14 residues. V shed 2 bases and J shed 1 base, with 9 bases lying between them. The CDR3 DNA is TGTGCCAGCAGCGTGGGGACACAGAACACTGAAGCTTTCTTT. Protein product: CASSVGTQNTEAFF.

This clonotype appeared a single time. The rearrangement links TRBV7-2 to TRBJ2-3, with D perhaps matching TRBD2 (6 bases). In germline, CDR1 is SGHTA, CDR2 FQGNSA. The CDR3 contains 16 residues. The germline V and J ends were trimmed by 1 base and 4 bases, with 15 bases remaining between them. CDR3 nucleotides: TGTGCCAGCAGCTTAGGCGGGGCGAGGGGTTCAGATACGCAGTATTTT. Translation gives CASSLGGARGSDTQYF.

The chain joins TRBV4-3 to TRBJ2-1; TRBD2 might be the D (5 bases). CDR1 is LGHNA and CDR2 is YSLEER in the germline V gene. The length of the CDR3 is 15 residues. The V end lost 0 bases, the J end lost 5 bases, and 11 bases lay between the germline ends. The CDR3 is CASSQDGSLNNEQFF. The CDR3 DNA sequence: TGCGCCAGCAGCCAAGATGGGAGCTTAAACAATGAGCAGTTCTTC.

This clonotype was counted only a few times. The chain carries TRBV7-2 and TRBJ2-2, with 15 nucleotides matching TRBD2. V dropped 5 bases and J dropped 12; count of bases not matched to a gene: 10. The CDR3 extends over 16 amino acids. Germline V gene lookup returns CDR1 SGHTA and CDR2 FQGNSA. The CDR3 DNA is TGTGCCAGCAGCGACGGGACTAGCGGGAGGTTGGGGAAGCTGTTTTTT. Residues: CASSDGTSGRLGKLFF.

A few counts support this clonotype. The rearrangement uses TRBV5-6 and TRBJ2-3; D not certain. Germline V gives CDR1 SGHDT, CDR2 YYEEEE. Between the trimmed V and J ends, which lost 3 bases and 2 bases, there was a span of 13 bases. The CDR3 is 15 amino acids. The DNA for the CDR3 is TGTGCCAGCAGCTACCAACCATACTACACAGATACGCAGTATTTT. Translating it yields CASSYQPYYTDTQYF.

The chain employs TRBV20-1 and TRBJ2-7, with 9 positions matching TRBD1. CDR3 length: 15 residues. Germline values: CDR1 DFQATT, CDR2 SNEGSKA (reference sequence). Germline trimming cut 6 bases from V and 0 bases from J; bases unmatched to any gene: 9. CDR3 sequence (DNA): TGCAGTGCAACGACCGGACAGGGGCTCTCCTACGAGCAGTACTTC. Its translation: CSATTGQGLSYEQYF.

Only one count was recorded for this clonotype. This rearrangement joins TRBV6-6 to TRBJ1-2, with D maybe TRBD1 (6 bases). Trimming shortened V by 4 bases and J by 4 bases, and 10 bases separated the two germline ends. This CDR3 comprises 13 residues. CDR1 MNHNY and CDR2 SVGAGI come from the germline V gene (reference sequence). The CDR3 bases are TGTGCCAGCAGTTCGTTGGGGGCCTATGGCTACACCTTC. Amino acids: CASSSLGAYGYTF.

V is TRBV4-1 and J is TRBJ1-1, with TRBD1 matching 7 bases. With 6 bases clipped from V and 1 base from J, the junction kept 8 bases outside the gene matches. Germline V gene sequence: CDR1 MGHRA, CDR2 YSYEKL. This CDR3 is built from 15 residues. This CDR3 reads CASSPEGAANTEAFF. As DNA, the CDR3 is TGCGCCAGCAGTCCCGAGGGGGCAGCGAACACTGAAGCTTTCTTT.

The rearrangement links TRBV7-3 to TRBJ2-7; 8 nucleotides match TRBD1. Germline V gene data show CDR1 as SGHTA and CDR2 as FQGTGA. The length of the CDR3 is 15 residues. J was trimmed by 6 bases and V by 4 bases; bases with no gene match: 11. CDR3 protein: CASSSGQGIHIEQYF. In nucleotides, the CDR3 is TGTGCCAGCAGCTCTGGACAGGGCATTCACATCGAGCAGTACTTC.

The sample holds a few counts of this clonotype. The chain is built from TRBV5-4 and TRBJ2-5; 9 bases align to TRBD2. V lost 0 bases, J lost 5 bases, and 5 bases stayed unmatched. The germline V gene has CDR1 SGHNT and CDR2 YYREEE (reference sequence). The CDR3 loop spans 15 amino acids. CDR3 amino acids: CASSLGSGSSETQYF. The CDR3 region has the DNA TGTGCCAGCAGCTTGGGTAGCGGGAGTAGTGAGACCCAGTACTTC.

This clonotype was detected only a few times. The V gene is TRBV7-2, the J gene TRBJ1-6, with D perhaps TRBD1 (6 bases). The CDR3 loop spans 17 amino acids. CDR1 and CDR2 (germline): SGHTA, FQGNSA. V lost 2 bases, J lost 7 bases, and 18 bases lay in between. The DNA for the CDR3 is TGTGCCAGCAGCTTATATATGACAGGTCCTATCAATTCACCCCTCCACTTT. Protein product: CASSLYMTGPINSPLHF.

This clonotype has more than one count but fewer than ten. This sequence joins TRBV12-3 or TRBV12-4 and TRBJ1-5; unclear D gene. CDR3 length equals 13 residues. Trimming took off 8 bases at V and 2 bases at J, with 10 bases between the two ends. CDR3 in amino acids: CASLVGGNQPQHF. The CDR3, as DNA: TGTGCCAGCCTAGTCGGGGGCAATCAGCCCCAGCATTTT.

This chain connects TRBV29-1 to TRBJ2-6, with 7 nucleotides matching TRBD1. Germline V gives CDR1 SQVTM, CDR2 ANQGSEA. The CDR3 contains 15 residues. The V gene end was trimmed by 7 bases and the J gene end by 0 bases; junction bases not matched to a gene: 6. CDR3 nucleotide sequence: TGCAGCGCAATGGGACAGCACTCTGGGGCCAACGTCCTGACTTTC. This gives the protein CSAMGQHSGANVLTF.

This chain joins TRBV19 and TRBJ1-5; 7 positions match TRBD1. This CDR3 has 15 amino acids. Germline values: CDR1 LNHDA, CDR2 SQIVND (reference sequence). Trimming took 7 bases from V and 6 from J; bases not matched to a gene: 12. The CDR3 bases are TGTGCCAGTAAAACCCGCGACAGGGACGGTCAGCCCCAGCATTTT. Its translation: CASKTRDRDGQPQHF.

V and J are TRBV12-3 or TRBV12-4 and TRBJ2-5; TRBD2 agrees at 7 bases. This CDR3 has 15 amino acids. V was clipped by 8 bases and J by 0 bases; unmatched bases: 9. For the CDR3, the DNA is TGTGCCAGCGGGAAAACTAGCGAGTACCAAGAGACCCAGTACTTC. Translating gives CASGKTSEYQETQYF.

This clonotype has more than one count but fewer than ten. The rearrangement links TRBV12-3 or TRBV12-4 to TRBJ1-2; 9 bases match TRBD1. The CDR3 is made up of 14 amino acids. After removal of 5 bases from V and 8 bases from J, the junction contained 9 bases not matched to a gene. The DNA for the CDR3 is TGTGCCAGCAGTCACCGGGACAGGGATGGAGGCTACACCTTC. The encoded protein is CASSHRDRDGGYTF.

CDR3 amino acids: CASRGQGASWGQYF. DNA for the CDR3: TGTGCCAGCAGGGGACAGGGGGCGTCCTGGGGGCAGTACTTC. The chain joins TRBV7-2 to TRBJ2-7; 12 bases line up with TRBD1. The CDR3 sequence is 14 residues long. V lost 6 bases, J lost 9 bases, and 9 bases stayed unmatched. CDR1 SGHTA and CDR2 FQGNSA come from the germline V gene.

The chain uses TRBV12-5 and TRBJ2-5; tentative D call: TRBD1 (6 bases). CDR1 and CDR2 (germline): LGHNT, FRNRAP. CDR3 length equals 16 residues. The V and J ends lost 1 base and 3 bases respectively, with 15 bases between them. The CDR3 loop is CASGLGETGNEETQYF. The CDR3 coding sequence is TGTGCTAGTGGTTTGGGTGAGACAGGTAATGAAGAGACCCAGTACTTC. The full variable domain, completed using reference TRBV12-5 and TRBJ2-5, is DARVTQTPRHKVTEMGQEVTMRCQPILGHNTVFWYRQTMMQGLELLAYFRNRAPLDDSGMPKDRFSAEMPDATLATLKIQPSEPRDSAVYFCASGLGETGNEETQYFGPGTRLLVL.

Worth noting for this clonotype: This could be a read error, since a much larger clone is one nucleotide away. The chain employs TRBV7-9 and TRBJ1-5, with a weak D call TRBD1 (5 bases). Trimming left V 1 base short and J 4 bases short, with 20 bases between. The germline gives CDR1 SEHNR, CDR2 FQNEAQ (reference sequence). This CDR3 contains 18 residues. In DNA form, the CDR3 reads TGTGCCAGCAGCTTAGTGGGAGCAGGGAAGACGGAGAATCAGCCCCAGCATTTT. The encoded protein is CASSLVGAGKTENQPQHF.

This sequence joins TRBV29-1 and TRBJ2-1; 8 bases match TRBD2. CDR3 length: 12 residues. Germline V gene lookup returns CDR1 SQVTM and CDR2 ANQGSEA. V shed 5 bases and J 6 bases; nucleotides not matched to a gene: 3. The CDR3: CSVISGGNEQFF. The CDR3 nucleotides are TGCAGCGTTATAAGCGGGGGCAATGAGCAGTTCTTC.

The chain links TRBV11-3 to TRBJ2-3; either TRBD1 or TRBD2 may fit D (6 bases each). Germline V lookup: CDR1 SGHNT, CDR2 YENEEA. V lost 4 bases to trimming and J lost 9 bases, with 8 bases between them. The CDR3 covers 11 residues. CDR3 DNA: TGTGCCAGCAGCTCGGGGGCGACGCAGTATTTT. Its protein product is CASSSGATQYF.